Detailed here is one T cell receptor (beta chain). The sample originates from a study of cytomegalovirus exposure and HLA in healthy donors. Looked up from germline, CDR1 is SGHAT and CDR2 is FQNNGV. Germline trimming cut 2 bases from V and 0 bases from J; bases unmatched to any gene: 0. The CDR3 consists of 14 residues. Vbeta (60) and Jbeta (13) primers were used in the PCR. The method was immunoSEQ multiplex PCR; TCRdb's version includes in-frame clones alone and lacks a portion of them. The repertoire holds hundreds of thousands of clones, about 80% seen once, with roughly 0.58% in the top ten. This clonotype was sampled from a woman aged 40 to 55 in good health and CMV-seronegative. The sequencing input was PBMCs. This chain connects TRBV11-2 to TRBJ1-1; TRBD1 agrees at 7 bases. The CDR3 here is CASSLTGVNTEAFF. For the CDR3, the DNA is TGTGCCAGCAGCTTAACAGGGGTGAACACTGAAGCTTTCTTT.